Below, one T cell receptor (beta chain) is given with its context. The sample belongs to a study of T cells in Graves' hyperthyroidism and ophthalmopathy. Amplified TCR beta CDR3 regions derived from RNA transcripts. The HTBI primer set was used in a first-round RT-PCR of the TCR CDR3. One entry per CDR3 protein, called by TCRdb with MiXCR from the multiplex PCR reads. Among hundreds of thousands of distinct CDR3 sequences listed, 35% to 45% were seen once. CDR1 is DFQATT and CDR2 is SNEGSKA in the germline V gene (reference sequence). CDR3 length equals 17 residues. Trimming shortened V by 1 base and J by 1 base, and 20 bases separated the two germline ends.

This receptor was identified in a man between 18 and 35 years old with Graves' hyperthyroidism. Input material: blood. The chain couples TRBV20-1 to TRBJ2-7, with a weak D call TRBD2 (6 bases). CDR3 sequence (DNA): TGCAGTGCTAGAGGTGAATGGCAGGAGGGAAGGTCCTACGAGCAGTACTTC. It specifies CSARGEWQEGRSYEQYF.